This TCR beta chain derives from a study of early T cells in non-severe SARS-CoV-2 infection. Germline V gene sequence: CDR1 ENHRY, CDR2 SYGVKD. The V segment lost 10 bases and the J segment 4 bases; nucleotides outside the gene matches: 1. This CDR3 region has 11 residues. In TCRdb, the 5' RACE reads were re-called with MiXCR into one record per CDR3 protein. The sample has over 60,000 distinct CDR3 sequences, about an eighth seen once. Sequencing used whole blood. This sequence originates from an adult who was a healthcare worker with PCR-confirmed SARS-CoV-2 infection or an uninfected control (not recorded which). V gene TRBV10-3 combines with J gene TRBJ2-3; TRBD1 matches at 8 bases. CDR3 in amino acids: CATTGADTQYF. The DNA for the CDR3 is TGTGCCACGACAGGGGCAGATACGCAGTATTTT.